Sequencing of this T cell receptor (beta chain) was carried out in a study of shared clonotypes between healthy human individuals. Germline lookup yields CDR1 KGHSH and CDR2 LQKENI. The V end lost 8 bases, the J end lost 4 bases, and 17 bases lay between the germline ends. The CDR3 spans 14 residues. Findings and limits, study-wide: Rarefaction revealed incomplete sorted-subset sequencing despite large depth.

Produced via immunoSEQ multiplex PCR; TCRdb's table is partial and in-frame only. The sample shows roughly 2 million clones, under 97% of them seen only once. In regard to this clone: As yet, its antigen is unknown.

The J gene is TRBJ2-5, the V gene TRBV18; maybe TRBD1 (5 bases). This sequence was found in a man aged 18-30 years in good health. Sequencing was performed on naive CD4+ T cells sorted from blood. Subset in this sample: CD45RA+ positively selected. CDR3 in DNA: TGTGCCAGCAACCAGCAGGGTAGAGGAGAGACCCAGTACTTC. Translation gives CASNQQGRGETQYF.